Each of the 10 T cell receptor beta chains below was sequenced from the same sample in a study of T cell repertoires in cytomegalovirus infection. MiXCR, applied by TCRdb to the reads, yields one record per CDR3 protein. The sample comprises around 740,000 distinct CDR3 sequences, 35% to 45% of which are singletons, and 2.5% to 3.5% rests with the top ten. Material for sequencing was PBMCs. These receptors were obtained from a human donor in good health (CMV status not recorded). Some clones in this sample may be carry-over from other donors' samples.

The rearrangement links TRBV6-5 to TRBJ2-2, with TRBD1 matching 10 bases. Looked up from germline, CDR1 is MNHEY and CDR2 is SVGAGI. Trimming cost V 7 bases and J 2 bases; bases outside gene matches: 13. This CDR3 spans 18 amino acids. The CDR3 protein is CASTVPGQGHSNTGELFF. In DNA form, the CDR3 reads TGTGCCAGCACCGTCCCGGGACAGGGGCATTCTAACACCGGGGAGCTGTTTTTT.

CDR3 nucleotide sequence: TGTGCCAGCAGTTTAAAGCCTCAAGAGACCCAGTACTTC. Translated: CASSLKPQETQYF. The genes are TRBV27 and TRBJ2-5, with D uncertain. Germline CDR1 is MNHEY and CDR2 is SMNVEV (reference sequence). Trimming pared 2 bases from V and 2 bases from J, leaving 6 bases between. The CDR3 length is 13 residues.

The chain links TRBV7-8 to TRBJ1-4, with D possibly matching TRBD1 (6 bases). CDR3 length equals 17 residues. The V end was cut by 5 bases, the J end by 4 bases, with 20 bases between. Germline V gives CDR1 SGHVS, CDR2 FQNEAQ. The CDR3 DNA is TGTGCCAGCAGCCGTAGTCAGCCCAGGGGCTATAATGAAAAACTGTTTTTT. As protein: CASSRSQPRGYNEKLFF.

A remark on this clonotype: A much larger clone lies one base from this, so it may be a read error. The conserved phenylalanine or tryptophan normally closing the CDR3 is absent here, so this likely arose from a read error. The J gene is TRBJ2-1, the V gene TRBV12-3 or TRBV12-4, with TRBD1 as a possible D gene (5 bases). Trimming stripped 7 bases from V and 0 bases from J, with 13 bases between. This CDR3 contains 15 residues. CDR3 region: CASKMTVRSYNEQFS. For the CDR3, the DNA is TGTGCCAGCAAAATGACAGTTCGCTCCTACAATGAGCAGTTCTCC.

The chain employs TRBV12-3 or TRBV12-4 and TRBJ2-6; 8 nucleotides agree with TRBD2. The CDR3 is 18 residues long. V gave up 6 bases and J gave up 2 bases; unmatched junction bases: 12. The CDR3 nucleotides read TGTGCCAGCAGCTCCTCGGGGGGGCCTCCGGCTGGGGCCAACGTCCTGACTTTC. Translating it yields CASSSSGGPPAGANVLTF.

The V and J genes are TRBV6-1 and TRBJ2-1, with 10 bases identical to TRBD2. The germline CDR1 and CDR2 sequences are MNHNS and SASEGT. The trim removed 5 bases at V and 10 bases at J, leaving 11 bases unmatched. The CDR3 has 15 amino acids. This CDR3 is CASSPLAGVSGEQFF. The CDR3 DNA sequence: TGTGCCAGCAGTCCGCTAGCGGGAGTTTCGGGGGAGCAGTTCTTC.

This clonotype was detected only a few times. The chain combines TRBV27 with TRBJ2-3; 7 positions agree with TRBD1. Germline V gives CDR1 MNHEY, CDR2 SMNVEV (reference sequence). Trimming took 3 bases from V and 0 from J; bases not matched to a gene: 6. This CDR3 is built from 16 residues. The CDR3 nucleotides are TGTGCCAGCAGTTTCGCCGGGACAGTTAGCACAGATACGCAGTATTTT. It codes for CASSFAGTVSTDTQYF.

This clonotype showed up just a few times. The chain combines TRBV4-1 with TRBJ2-7; D perhaps matches TRBD1 (6 bases). Per germline, CDR1 MGHRA and CDR2 YSYEKL. This CDR3 contains 15 residues. V was clipped by 5 bases and J by 7 bases, with 21 bases between them. This CDR3 is CASSEQGVGEGEQYF. In nucleotides, the CDR3 is TGCGCCAGCAGCGAACAGGGAGTGGGAGAAGGGGAGCAGTACTTC.

In this sample, this clonotype turned up many times. In nucleotides, the CDR3 is TGTGCCAGCAGTTGGGGACTAGCAGGGGGCACGCAGTATTTT. Translated, it gives CASSWGLAGGTQYF. The chain couples TRBV28 to TRBJ2-3; D is possibly TRBD2 (9 bases). Trimming left V 4 bases short and J 9 bases short, with 17 bases between. The germline V gene encodes CDR1 MDHEN and CDR2 SYDVKM. The CDR3 has 14 residues. Combining the CDR3 with reference TRBV28 and TRBJ2-3 gives the whole variable domain DVKVTQSSRYLVKRTGEKVFLECVQDMDHENMFWYRQDPGLGLRLIYFSYDVKMKEKGDIPEGYSVSREKKERFSLILESASTNQTSMYLCASSWGLAGGTQYFGPGTRLTVL.

This chain connects TRBV6-2 or TRBV6-3 to TRBJ2-7; possibly TRBD2 for D (5 bases). The CDR3 is 19 amino acids. The germline V gene encodes CDR1 MNHEY and CDR2 SVGEGT. V gave up 0 bases and J gave up 0 bases, with 21 bases separating them. CDR3: CASSYSRAYSVRSSYEQYF. The CDR3 DNA reads TGTGCCAGCAGTTACTCGAGGGCCTATAGCGTGAGGAGCTCCTACGAGCAGTACTTC.